These 23 T cell receptor beta chains share one sample of origin, sequenced in a study of T cells in Graves' hyperthyroidism and ophthalmopathy. RNA transcripts provided the source from which TCR beta CDR3 regions were amplified. First-round RT-PCR with HTBI primers amplified the TCR CDR3 region. TCRdb passed the multiplex PCR reads through MiXCR, listing each CDR3 protein once. The table has hundreds of thousands of distinct CDR3 sequences, about 15% seen once. The material sequenced was blood. The receptor source for this set is a woman in her 40s with Graves' hyperthyroidism.

The chain combines TRBV5-5 with TRBJ2-7, with 9 bases fitting TRBD2. Losses at the gene ends were 4 bases for V and 6 bases for J; bases not matched to a gene: 8. The length of the CDR3 is 14 residues. CDR1 and CDR2 (germline): SGHKS, YYEKEE (reference sequence). The CDR3 is CASSTSGTSFEQYF. In nucleotides, the CDR3 is TGTGCCAGCAGCACATCCGGGACTAGCTTCGAGCAGTACTTC.

This sequence joins TRBV29-1 and TRBJ2-3, with D perhaps TRBD1 (6 bases). V lost 5 bases and J 7 bases, leaving 19 bases between the germline ends. The germline V gene has CDR1 SQVTM and CDR2 ANQGSEA. CDR3 length: 14 residues. The CDR3 coding sequence is TGCAGCGTTCAAGGGACACCGTTTAAAAATACGCAGTATTTT. This translates into CSVQGTPFKNTQYF.

In its sample, this clonotype was seen many times. V and J are TRBV9 and TRBJ2-6; D is possibly TRBD1 or TRBD2 (5 bases each). V shed 0 bases and J shed 4 bases, with 8 bases lying between them. Germline V gives CDR1 SGDLS, CDR2 YYNGEE. CDR3 length: 15 amino acids. DNA for the CDR3: TGTGCCAGCAGCGTAGGAGGGACCGGGGCCAACGTCCTGACTTTC. It specifies CASSVGGTGANVLTF. The whole variable domain, filled in from reference TRBV9 and TRBJ2-6, reads DSGVTQTPKHLITATGQRVTLRCSPRSGDLSVYWYQQSLDQGLQFLIQYYNGEERAKGNILERFSAQQFPDLHSELNLSSLELGDSALYFCASSVGGTGANVLTFGAGSRLTVL.

The J gene is TRBJ2-7, the V gene TRBV6-1; D gene unclear. This CDR3 has 13 residues. Per the germline V gene, CDR1 is MNHNS and CDR2 is SASEGT. The V end was cut by 6 bases, the J end by 2 bases, with 11 bases between. The CDR3 here is CASRVAVTYEQYF. The DNA of the CDR3 is TGTGCCAGCAGGGTGGCAGTAACCTACGAGCAGTACTTC.

This clonotype was seen at least ten times. The V and J genes are TRBV28 and TRBJ2-7, with D perhaps given as TRBD1 or TRBD2 (5 bases each). V gave up 4 bases and J gave up 0 bases, with 16 bases separating them. CDR3 length equals 16 residues. CDR1 is MDHEN and CDR2 is SYDVKM in the germline V gene. CDR3 sequence: CASSSMPGRSSYEQYF. For the CDR3, the DNA is TGTGCCAGCAGTTCCATGCCGGGACGCAGCTCCTACGAGCAGTACTTC. The variable domain in full, completed from reference TRBV28 and TRBJ2-7, reads DVKVTQSSRYLVKRTGEKVFLECVQDMDHENMFWYRQDPGLGLRLIYFSYDVKMKEKGDIPEGYSVSREKKERFSLILESASTNQTSMYLCASSSMPGRSSYEQYFGPGTRLTVT.

This clonotype was recorded a few times. The gene calls are TRBV29-1 and TRBJ2-7; no clear D. The germline V gene encodes CDR1 SQVTM and CDR2 ANQGSEA. The CDR3 has 12 amino acids. V was pared by 3 bases and J by 2 bases, with 8 bases between. CDR3 bases: TGCAGCGTTGAGGGGATCGCCTACGAGCAGTACTTC. Its translation: CSVEGIAYEQYF.

This clonotype has at least ten counts. This sequence joins TRBV28 and TRBJ1-5; 7 bases agree with TRBD1. The CDR3 runs 16 residues. The junction had 13 bases not matched to a gene; V was cut back by 8 bases and J by 3 bases. The germline CDR1 and CDR2 sequences are MDHEN and SYDVKM. CDR3 DNA sequence: TGTGCCAGCCTCGAGGACAGGCATCGGTACAATCAGCCCCAGCATTTT. Its translation is CASLEDRHRYNQPQHF.

This clonotype was picked up a small number of times. The V and J genes are TRBV9 and TRBJ2-5; 12 nucleotides match TRBD1. Trimming cost V 0 bases and J 2 bases; bases outside gene matches: 2. There are 16 residues in the CDR3. The germline V gene encodes CDR1 SGDLS and CDR2 YYNGEE. The DNA for the CDR3 is TGTGCCAGCAGCGTAGGGGACAGGGGGCGGCAAGAGACCCAGTACTTC. Translated: CASSVGDRGRQETQYF. The full variable domain, with the rest looked up from reference TRBV9 and TRBJ2-5, is DSGVTQTPKHLITATGQRVTLRCSPRSGDLSVYWYQQSLDQGLQFLIQYYNGEERAKGNILERFSAQQFPDLHSELNLSSLELGDSALYFCASSVGDRGRQETQYFGPGTRLLVL.

The chain links TRBV13 to TRBJ2-7, with D possibly being TRBD1 (5 bases). The germline gives CDR1 PRHDT, CDR2 FYEKMQ (reference sequence). There are 14 residues in the CDR3. V shed 5 bases and J shed 3 bases, with 14 bases lying between them. This CDR3 is CASSRTGVGYEQYF. For the CDR3, the DNA is TGTGCCAGCAGCCGTACAGGTGTCGGCTACGAGCAGTACTTC.

In its sample, this clonotype was seen many times. V usage is TRBV5-4 and J usage is TRBJ2-1; 9 nucleotides match TRBD1. Germline-derived CDR1 and CDR2 are SGHNT and YYREEE (reference sequence). V was clipped by 1 base and J by 6 bases; unmatched bases: 5. The length of the CDR3 is 15 residues. This chain's CDR3 is CASSLPGTGINEQFF. CDR3 bases: TGTGCCAGCAGCTTGCCCGGGACAGGGATCAATGAGCAGTTCTTC. Based on the CDR3 plus reference TRBV5-4 and TRBJ2-1, the full variable domain is ETGVTQSPTHLIKTRGQQVTLRCSSQSGHNTVSWYQQALGQGPQFIFQYYREEENGRGNFPPRFSGLQFPNYSSELNVNALELDDSALYLCASSLPGTGINEQFFGPGTRLTVL.

This clonotype appeared a few times. The chain has TRBV20-1 and TRBJ1-2; possible D gene TRBD1, 6 bases. The CDR3 length is 13 residues. Germline-derived CDR1 and CDR2 are DFQATT and SNEGSKA (reference sequence). V was clipped by 6 bases and J by 7 bases, with 18 bases between them. Here the CDR3 DNA reads TGCAGTGCCCCAAACAACAGGGATAGTGGCTACACCTTC. Residues: CSAPNNRDSGYTF.

The chain employs TRBV9 and TRBJ2-5, with TRBD2 matching 7 bases. In germline, CDR1 is SGDLS, CDR2 YYNGEE. The trim removed 3 bases at V and 7 bases at J, leaving 0 bases unmatched. This CDR3 is built from 11 residues. The CDR3 loop is CASSASGTQYF. CDR3 DNA: TGTGCCAGCAGCGCTAGCGGGACCCAGTACTTC.

The sample holds many counts of this clonotype. The rearrangement joins TRBV20-1 to TRBJ2-7; 9 bases match TRBD1. This CDR3 is 18 amino acids long. Germline CDR1 is DFQATT and CDR2 is SNEGSKA (reference sequence). Trimming removed 3 bases from V and 6 bases from J; junction bases left unmatched: 21. The CDR3 bases are TGCAGTGCTAGCAAAACACGACCCCCCAAAAAGACAGGGGGCGAGCAGTACTTC. It translates to CSASKTRPPKKTGGEQYF.

In this sample, this clonotype turned up many times. This chain uses TRBV29-1 with TRBJ2-7; maybe TRBD1 (6 bases). The V gene lost 2 bases and the J gene lost 3 bases, with 11 bases spanning the gap. The CDR3 sequence is 13 residues long. CDR1 is SQVTM and CDR2 is ANQGSEA in the germline V gene. CDR3 coding DNA: TGCAGCGTTGAACTAAAGGGGGACTACGAGCAGTACTTC. As protein: CSVELKGDYEQYF.

This sequence joins TRBV16 and TRBJ1-2; D is possibly TRBD1 (6 bases). Trimming cost V 2 bases and J 4 bases, with 17 bases left between them. Germline V lookup: CDR1 KGHSY, CDR2 FQNENV. The CDR3 runs 16 residues. The CDR3 spells CASSQMGGKISYGYTF. Here the CDR3 DNA reads TGTGCCAGCAGCCAAATGGGGGGCAAGATATCCTATGGCTACACCTTC.

This clonotype has ten or more counts. The V call is TRBV11-1, the J call TRBJ2-1; 13 bases match TRBD2. CDR1 is SGHAT, CDR2 FQDESV, per germline (reference sequence). V shed 6 bases and J 0 bases; nucleotides not matched to a gene: 2. The length of the CDR3 is 16 residues. Here the CDR3 DNA reads TGTGCCAGCAGTCGGACTAGCGGGAGCTCCTACAATGAGCAGTTCTTC. Its protein product is CASSRTSGSSYNEQFF.

This clonotype was counted a few times. The genes are TRBV19 and TRBJ2-5; a weak D match, TRBD1 (5 bases). Between the trimmed V and J ends, which lost 2 bases and 2 bases, there was a span of 9 bases. The length of the CDR3 is 14 residues. Per the germline V gene, CDR1 is LNHDA and CDR2 is SQIVND (reference sequence). CDR3 protein: CASSINTGQETQYF. The CDR3 DNA reads as TGTGCCAGTAGTATAAATACAGGACAAGAGACCCAGTACTTC.

The CDR3 DNA sequence: TGCAGCGTTCTGCATCTAGGGGGTTCCAAAAACATTCAGTACTTC. Translation gives CSVLHLGGSKNIQYF. The chain joins TRBV29-1 to TRBJ2-4; TRBD1 might be the D (6 bases). V was trimmed by 5 bases and J by 2 bases, leaving 16 bases between them. This CDR3 contains 15 residues. The germline CDR1 and CDR2 sequences are SQVTM and ANQGSEA.

This chain joins TRBV2 and TRBJ1-3, with no clear D. The CDR3 has 15 amino acids. Trimming left V 2 bases short and J 0 bases short, with 8 bases between. Germline-derived CDR1 and CDR2 are SNHLY and FYNNEI. The CDR3 bases are TGTGCCAGCAGTGAATACCTCTTCTCTGGAAACACCATATATTTT. It encodes CASSEYLFSGNTIYF.

This clonotype has only a few counts. This rearrangement joins TRBV12-3 or TRBV12-4 to TRBJ2-3; D might be TRBD1 or TRBD2, each matching 6 bases. The CDR3 totals 12 residues. Trimming shortened V by 6 bases and J by 6 bases, and 10 bases separated the two germline ends. The CDR3 bases are TGTGCCAGCAGACGGGGGCTTGATACGCAGTATTTT. It codes for CASRRGLDTQYF.

This clonotype occurred a few times. This chain links TRBV12-3 or TRBV12-4 with TRBJ1-2, with D unresolved. Trimming shortened V by 3 bases and J by 6 bases, and 11 bases separated the two germline ends. The CDR3 extends over 13 amino acids. DNA of the CDR3: TGTGCCAGCAGTTTCGGGAAGAGAAATGGCTACACCTTC. Translating gives CASSFGKRNGYTF.

The V call is TRBV9, the J call TRBJ2-7, with TRBD2 matching over 10 bases. This CDR3 region has 14 residues. Germline assignment: CDR1 SGDLS and CDR2 YYNGEE. V shed 1 base and J 5 bases; nucleotides not matched to a gene: 3. The CDR3: CASSVTGLANEQYF. CDR3 sequence (DNA): TGTGCCAGCAGCGTAACGGGACTAGCGAACGAGCAGTACTTC.

This clonotype was detected only a few times. The chain carries TRBV4-1 and TRBJ1-2, with a tentative D call TRBD1 (5 bases). In germline, CDR1 is MGHRA, CDR2 YSYEKL. The CDR3 is made up of 15 amino acids. Trimming removed 0 bases from V and 1 base from J, with 9 bases in between. The CDR3 protein is CASSQERQSNYGYTF. The CDR3 DNA follows: TGCGCCAGCAGCCAAGAGAGACAGAGTAACTATGGCTACACCTTC.